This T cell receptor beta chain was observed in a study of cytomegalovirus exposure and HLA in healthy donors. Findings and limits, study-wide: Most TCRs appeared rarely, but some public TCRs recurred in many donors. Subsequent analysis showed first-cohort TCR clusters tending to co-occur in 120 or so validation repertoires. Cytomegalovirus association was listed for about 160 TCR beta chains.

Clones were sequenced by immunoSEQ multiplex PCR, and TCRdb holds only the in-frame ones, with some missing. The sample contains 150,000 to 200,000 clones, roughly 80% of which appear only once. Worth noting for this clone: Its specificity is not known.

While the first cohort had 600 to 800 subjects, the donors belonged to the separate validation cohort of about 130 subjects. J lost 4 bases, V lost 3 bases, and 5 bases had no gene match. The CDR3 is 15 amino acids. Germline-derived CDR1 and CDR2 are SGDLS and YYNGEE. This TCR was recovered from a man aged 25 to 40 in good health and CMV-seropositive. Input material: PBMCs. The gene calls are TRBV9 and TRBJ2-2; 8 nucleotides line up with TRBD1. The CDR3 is CASSARGRVTGELFF. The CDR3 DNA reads TGTGCCAGCAGCGCCAGGGGGCGGGTCACCGGGGAGCTGTTTTTT.